A selection of T cell receptor beta chains follows, all from one sample in a study of CD8 T cells in ankylosing spondylitis. TCRdb called the 5' RACE reads again in MiXCR, with one record for every CDR3 protein. This repertoire shows 100,000 to 150,000 distinct CDR3 sequences, approximately 10% found once; its top ten account for 3% to 4%. The sequenced material came from blood, either unsorted or a sorted T cell fraction (not recorded which). Source of these receptors: a male donor with ankylosing spondylitis or in good health (not recorded which). Each CDR3 is given with its conserved first and last residue. A D gene is named only where the DNA matches it firmly. Not every row has a clone size; where given, it reads once, few, many or a size class.

abundance,d_gene,v_gene,j_gene,CDR3aa,CDR3nt
many,TRBD1,TRBV20-1,TRBJ1-1,CSARDSAGGLTEAFF,TGCAGTGCTAGAGATTCGGCAGGGGGTCTCACTGAAGCTTTCTTT
many,-,TRBV5-5,TRBJ2-7,CASSLVGRGTDEQYF,TGTGCCAGCAGCTTGGTGGGCAGGGGGACTGATGAGCAGTACTTC
-,TRBD2,TRBV27,TRBJ2-5,CASSLFAGGFRETQYF,TGTGCCAGCAGTTTATTTGCGGGAGGGTTTAGGGAGACCCAGTACTTC
-,TRBD1,TRBV25-1,TRBJ2-4,CASSYGTGNFGNIQYF,TGTGCCAGCAGTTATGGGACAGGGAATTTCGGAAACATTCAGTACTTC
many,TRBD2,TRBV15,TRBJ2-1,CATSRDLASGRNEQFF,TGTGCCACCAGCAGAGATTTGGCTAGCGGGAGGAATGAGCAGTTCTTC
many,TRBD1,TRBV5-4,TRBJ2-7,CASSLQTGANYEQYF,TGTGCCAGCAGCCTGCAGACAGGGGCAAACTACGAGCAGTACTTC
many,-,TRBV6-5,TRBJ1-6,CASSYRFPYGGRSPLHF,TGTGCCAGCAGTTACCGCTTCCCCTATGGGGGAAGGTCACCCCTCCACTTT
many,TRBD2,TRBV5-1,TRBJ2-3,CASSTVAGDTDTQYF,TGCGCCAGCAGTACGGTCGCGGGAGATACAGATACGCAGTATTTT
many,-,TRBV20-1,TRBJ1-2,CSAMPGPYNYGYTF,TGCAGTGCTATGCCAGGTCCCTATAACTATGGCTACACCTTC
-,-,TRBV6-5,TRBJ2-7,CASTDVGYEQYF,TGTGCCAGCACCGACGTGGGCTACGAGCAGTACTTC
many,-,TRBV20-1,TRBJ2-5,CSATLGGGETQYF,TGCAGTGCTACGCTAGGGGGTGGAGAGACCCAGTACTTC
few,-,TRBV15,TRBJ2-7,CATSGSTYEQYF,TGTGCCACCAGCGGCAGTACCTACGAGCAGTACTTC
many,-,TRBV7-9,TRBJ2-7,CASSFGRNEQYF,TGTGCCAGCAGCTTTGGGAGGAACGAGCAGTACTTC
many,-,TRBV25-1,TRBJ2-4,CASSDVGGSAKNIQYF,TGTGCCAGCAGCGATGTCGGGGGTTCTGCCAAAAACATTCAGTACTTC
-,-,TRBV2,TRBJ1-1,CASSEPQGSEAFF,TGTGCCAGCAGTGAACCTCAGGGCTCAGAAGCTTTCTTT
few,TRBD2,TRBV20-1,TRBJ2-3,CSASSRFSGRRSTDTQYF,TGCAGTGCTAGCTCACGATTTAGCGGGAGGAGGAGTACAGATACGCAGTATTTT
many,-,TRBV7-2,TRBJ1-4,CASSLDRYDEKLFF,TGTGCCAGCAGCTTAGACCGGTACGATGAAAAACTGTTTTTT
few,TRBD2,TRBV20-1,TRBJ2-7,CSARSTSGRKISYEQYF,TGCAGTGCTAGATCCACTAGCGGGAGGAAAATCTCCTACGAGCAGTACTTC
-,TRBD2,TRBV12-3/TRBV12-4,TRBJ2-1,CASSFLLAANYNEQFF,TGTGCCAGCAGTTTTCTGCTAGCGGCCAACTACAATGAGCAGTTCTTC
many,TRBD1,TRBV12-3/TRBV12-4,TRBJ1-5,CASSRQGAQPQHF,TGTGCCAGCAGCCGACAGGGAGCTCAGCCCCAGCATTTT
many,-,TRBV7-9,TRBJ2-1,CAGRQGVAGYNEQFF,TGTGCCGGAAGACAGGGTGTAGCGGGATACAATGAGCAGTTCTTC
many,-,TRBV5-1,TRBJ2-3,CASTRGAGRTDTQYF,TGCGCCAGCACCCGGGGGGCGGGACGCACAGATACGCAGTATTTT
many,TRBD1,TRBV5-1,TRBJ2-3,CASSLVQGETDTQYF,TGCGCCAGCAGCTTGGTTCAGGGGGAGACAGATACGCAGTATTTT
-,TRBD2,TRBV28,TRBJ2-3,CASSSYAGVGTDTQYF,TGTGCCAGCAGTTCCTATGCGGGAGTTGGCACAGATACGCAGTATTTT
many,-,TRBV4-3,TRBJ2-7,CASSQDLTYEQYF,TGCGCCAGCAGCCAAGATCTAACCTACGAGCAGTACTTC
many,TRBD2,TRBV5-1,TRBJ2-5,CASSLLAGGGETQYF,TGCGCCAGCAGCTTGCTAGCGGGAGGTGGAGAGACCCAGTACTTC
few,-,TRBV12-3/TRBV12-4,TRBJ1-1,CASSLSLNTEAFF,TGTGCCAGCAGTTTGAGCCTGAACACTGAAGCTTTCTTT
many,TRBD2,TRBV12-3/TRBV12-4,TRBJ2-7,CASSSRGSGGSREQYF,TGTGCCAGCAGTTCCCGCGGTAGCGGGGGCTCTCGGGAGCAGTACTTC
many,-,TRBV5-5,TRBJ2-1,CASSDLASLSPYNEQFF,TGTGCCAGCAGCGATTTAGCGTCGTTGTCCCCCTACAATGAGCAGTTCTTC
few,-,TRBV7-2,TRBJ2-2,CASSSTQGNTGELFF,TGTGCCAGCAGCTCGACACAGGGGAACACCGGGGAGCTGTTTTTT
many,-,TRBV7-3,TRBJ2-4,CASSLGGPASIQYF,TGTGCCAGCAGCTTAGGAGGCCCAGCCAGCATTCAGTACTTC
many,-,TRBV29-1,TRBJ2-1,CSGRTAANNEQFF,TGCAGCGGAAGGACAGCCGCAAACAATGAGCAGTTCTTC
many,TRBD1,TRBV5-1,TRBJ1-2,CASSLGQGRYGYTF,TGCGCCAGCAGCCTCGGACAGGGTCGGTATGGCTACACCTTC
-,-,TRBV4-3,TRBJ2-5,CASSQESRPPAETQYF,TGCGCCAGCAGCCAAGAGTCCCGTCCACCCGCAGAGACCCAGTACTTC
many,TRBD1,TRBV20-1,TRBJ1-1,CSARVRTGIVLGVAFF,TGCAGTGCTAGAGTAAGGACAGGGATCGTACTTGGTGTAGCTTTCTTT
many,-,TRBV7-2,TRBJ2-3,CASSLSDGTDTQYF,TGTGCCAGCAGCTTAAGCGATGGCACAGATACGCAGTATTTT
many,-,TRBV7-2,TRBJ2-5,CASSFSGGTQYF,TGTGCCAGCAGCTTCTCTGGGGGGACCCAGTACTTC
many,TRBD2,TRBV20-1,TRBJ2-3,CSARTSGVDTQYF,TGCAGTGCGAGGACTAGCGGGGTAGATACGCAGTATTTT
-,TRBD2,TRBV7-3,TRBJ2-5,CASSWTSGSETQYF,TGTGCCAGCAGCTGGACTAGCGGCTCAGAGACCCAGTACTTC
many,TRBD1,TRBV5-1,TRBJ2-7,CASSPKEQGSPHEQYF,TGCGCCAGCAGCCCCAAGGAACAGGGGTCCCCCCACGAGCAGTACTTC
many,-,TRBV20-1,TRBJ2-2,CSARRAANTGELFF,TGCAGTGCTCGGAGGGCGGCGAACACCGGGGAGCTGTTTTTT
many,TRBD2,TRBV7-2,TRBJ2-1,CASSARLAGGPDEQFF,TGTGCCAGCAGCGCTAGACTAGCGGGAGGGCCGGACGAGCAGTTCTTC
many,TRBD1,TRBV7-9,TRBJ1-4,CASSRRTGEGEKLFF,TGTGCCAGCAGCCGACGGACAGGGGAGGGTGAAAAACTGTTTTTT
-,TRBD1,TRBV5-1,TRBJ2-2,CASSTGQAATGELFF,TGCGCCAGCAGCACCGGACAGGCCGCTACCGGGGAGCTGTTTTTT
-,-,TRBV7-9,TRBJ2-7,CASSLVHIPYEQYF,TGTGCCAGCAGCTTAGTGCATATACCCTACGAGCAGTACTTC
many,-,TRBV20-1,TRBJ1-2,CSARDSGARYGYTF,TGCAGTGCTAGAGATTCAGGGGCCCGCTATGGCTACACCTTC
many,TRBD2,TRBV28,TRBJ2-1,CASSLYSLAGKQFF,TGTGCCAGCAGTTTATATAGCCTAGCGGGGAAGCAGTTCTTC
few,-,TRBV10-3,TRBJ1-3,CAISGGVGNTIYF,TGTGCCATCAGTGGAGGGGTCGGAAACACCATATATTTT
many,-,TRBV5-1,TRBJ2-5,CASSSGREHQETQYF,TGCGCCAGCAGCTCTGGCAGGGAACACCAAGAGACCCAGTACTTC